This passage covers 28 T cell receptor beta chains from one sample sequenced in a study of blood T cell repertoires in COVID-19. The method was immunoSEQ multiplex PCR; TCRdb's version includes in-frame clones alone and lacks a portion of them. The sample includes 50,000 to 75,000 clones, approximately 89% of them seen just once. The sequenced material came from peripheral blood. Every receptor here comes from a man between 60 and 75 years old with acute or convalescent COVID-19.

This chain uses TRBV6-5 with TRBJ1-2, with 7 nucleotides matching TRBD1. This CDR3 contains 14 residues. Germline V gene lookup returns CDR1 MNHEY and CDR2 SVGAGI. V was clipped by 2 bases and J by 5 bases; unmatched bases: 5. CDR3 DNA: TGTGCCAGCAGTTACGAAGGGGGCATTTATGGCTACACCTTC. Translated: CASSYEGGIYGYTF.

CDR3 protein: CASSPLGGNTEAFF. Here the CDR3 DNA reads TGTGCCAGCAGCCCTCTGGGAGGGAACACTGAAGCTTTCTTT. V gene TRBV3-1 (or the pseudogene TRBV3-2) combines with J gene TRBJ1-1, with D unresolved. V dropped 4 bases and J dropped 1 base, with 10 bases sitting between them. The CDR3 is 14 residues long. Germline CDR1 is LGHDT and CDR2 is YNNKEL (reference sequence).

This chain links TRBV6-1 with TRBJ1-5; D is unresolved. CDR1 is MNHNS and CDR2 is SASEGT in the germline V gene. V was trimmed by 2 bases and J by 5 bases, leaving 7 bases between them. The CDR3 contains 13 residues. CDR3 residues: CASSESPYQPQHF. Written as DNA, the CDR3 is TGTGCCAGCAGTGAAAGCCCCTATCAGCCCCAGCATTTT.

This CDR3 reads CASSARQGNYGYTF. In nucleotides, the CDR3 is TGTGCCAGCAGTGCCCGACAGGGAAACTATGGCTACACCTTC. This chain connects TRBV2 to TRBJ1-2; 7 positions agree with TRBD1. V was pared by 4 bases and J by 2 bases, with 4 bases of the junction left unmatched. This CDR3 is 14 amino acids long. Germline V gene data show CDR1 as SNHLY and CDR2 as FYNNEI.

The sample holds a few counts of this clone. V is TRBV7-2 and J is TRBJ1-6; 9 bases line up with TRBD1. The length of the CDR3 is 14 residues. V lost 4 bases, J lost 7 bases, and 2 bases stayed unmatched. Germline V gives CDR1 SGHTA, CDR2 FQGNSA. As DNA, the CDR3 is TGTGCCAGCAGCTCTGGGACAGGGAATTCACCCCTCCACTTT. As protein: CASSSGTGNSPLHF.

The chain carries TRBV9 and TRBJ1-6; D is perhaps TRBD1 (6 bases). The CDR3 covers 15 residues. V gave up 4 bases and J gave up 7 bases, with 15 bases separating them. Looked up from germline, CDR1 is SGDLS and CDR2 is YYNGEE. CDR3 DNA: TGTGCCAGCAGCCCCCGTACAGGGTCAAATTCACCCCTCCACTTT. Protein sequence: CASSPRTGSNSPLHF.

As concerns this clone: Different DNA sequences within this sample yield the same CDR3. The chain is built from TRBV7-2 and TRBJ2-3; tentatively, D is TRBD2 (5 bases). CDR3 length: 14 amino acids. The V end lost 1 base, the J end lost 6 bases, and 11 bases lay between the germline ends. Germline CDR1 and CDR2: SGHTA and FQGNSA. CDR3 sequence: CASSLVGRGDTQYF. The DNA for the CDR3 is TGTGCCAGCAGCTTAGTAGGACGCGGGGATACGCAGTATTTT.

J is TRBJ2-7 and V is TRBV3-1 (or the pseudogene TRBV3-2); 9 nucleotides agree with TRBD1. The V and J ends lost 1 base and 4 bases, in that order; junction bases with no gene match: 5. Germline V gene sequence: CDR1 LGHDT, CDR2 YNNKEL (reference sequence). The CDR3 covers 15 residues. The CDR3 DNA reads as TGTGCCAGCAGCCAAGGCTGGACAGGGGCTTACGAGCAGTACTTC. Translated: CASSQGWTGAYEQYF.

This chain uses TRBV6-2 or TRBV6-3 with TRBJ1-2; D gene uncertain. Per germline, CDR1 MNHEY and CDR2 SVGEGT. The CDR3 spans 15 residues. Trimming took off 7 bases at V and 4 bases at J, with 19 bases between the two ends. CDR3 in DNA: TGTGCCAGCACCCCAAGAAAAGGAGCGAGCTATGGCTACACCTTC. Translating it yields CASTPRKGASYGYTF.

This clone was seen just once. The CDR3 here is CASSRRETNEKLFF. DNA for the CDR3: TGTGCCAGTAGTCGCCGGGAGACTAATGAAAAACTGTTTTTT. The J gene is TRBJ1-4, the V gene TRBV19; D remains ambiguous. V lost 5 bases to trimming and J lost 2 bases, with 9 bases between them. Germline V gene sequence: CDR1 LNHDA, CDR2 SQIVND (reference sequence). The CDR3 is 14 amino acids.

The chain employs TRBV5-1 and TRBJ2-3; TRBD1 agrees at 7 bases. V lost 1 base to trimming and J lost 4 bases; unmatched junction nucleotides: 6. The CDR3 spans 15 residues. Germline V gene data show CDR1 as SGHRS and CDR2 as YFSETQ. The CDR3 here is CASSLLGGAADTQYF. In DNA, the CDR3 is TGCGCCAGCAGCTTGTTAGGGGGCGCGGCAGATACGCAGTATTTT.

This clone has just a few counts. The chain has TRBV19 and TRBJ1-5, with D possibly being TRBD1 (6 bases). Trimming left V 6 bases short and J 11 bases short, with 17 bases between. CDR3 length equals 13 residues. Germline CDR1 and CDR2: LNHDA and SQIVND (reference sequence). The CDR3 here is CASSGQKSRAQHF. CDR3 nucleotides: TGTGCCAGTAGCGGACAGAAATCAAGGGCCCAGCATTTT.

V gene TRBV9 combines with J gene TRBJ1-2; TRBD1 agrees at 7 bases. V shed 3 bases, J shed 1 base, and the junction held 6 bases outside the gene matches. CDR3 size: 15 residues. The germline CDR1 and CDR2 sequences are SGDLS and YYNGEE. The CDR3 DNA reads as TGTGCCAGCAGCGATAACAGGGGCGTTAACTATGGCTACACCTTC. Translation gives CASSDNRGVNYGYTF.

Here the CDR3 DNA reads TGCGCCAGCAGCCAAGTCATTTTTGTTCATTCGGGACACCAAGACTACACCTTC. It yields the protein CASSQVIFVHSGHQDYTF. The chain joins TRBV4-1 to TRBJ1-2; a weak D match, TRBD1 (6 bases). Germline V gene data show CDR1 as MGHRA and CDR2 as YSYEKL. Trimming removed 1 base from V and 10 bases from J, with 28 bases in between. The CDR3 sequence is 18 residues long.

The rearrangement joins TRBV6-5 to TRBJ2-7; D might be TRBD1 (7 bases). The germline V gene encodes CDR1 MNHEY and CDR2 SVGAGI. The CDR3 extends over 14 amino acids. Between the trimmed V and J ends, which lost 6 bases and 0 bases, there was a span of 12 bases. In nucleotides, the CDR3 is TGTGCCAGCAGCCGCAGGGGGGTCTCCTACGAGCAGTACTTC. Its translation: CASSRRGVSYEQYF.

As DNA, the CDR3 is TGTGCCTGGGGGGCTTCGAGAGACAATGAGCAGTTCTTC. The encoded protein is CAWGASRDNEQFF. V usage is TRBV30 and J usage is TRBJ2-1; maybe TRBD1 (5 bases). V was pared by 5 bases and J by 5 bases, with 13 bases between. CDR1 and CDR2 (germline): GTSNPN, SVGIG (reference sequence). The CDR3 sequence is 13 residues long.

This clone appeared a single time. This chain connects TRBV18 to TRBJ1-2, with D perhaps matching TRBD1 (6 bases). Germline CDR1 is KGHSH and CDR2 is LQKENI. Between the trimmed V and J ends, which lost 4 bases and 6 bases, there was a span of 18 bases. The CDR3 sequence is 15 residues long. CDR3 in amino acids: CASSLRQDWQNGYTF. The CDR3 DNA is TGTGCCAGCTCACTCAGACAGGACTGGCAAAATGGCTACACCTTC.

This chain connects TRBV15 to TRBJ1-1; possible D gene TRBD1, 5 bases. CDR1 is LNHNV and CDR2 is YYDKDF in the germline V gene (reference sequence). This CDR3 has 13 amino acids. V was pared by 3 bases and J by 4 bases, with 9 bases between. Here the CDR3 reads CATSRPGGTEAFF. The CDR3 DNA sequence: TGTGCCACCAGCAGGCCGGGGGGCACTGAAGCTTTCTTT. Looking up the rest from reference TRBV15 and TRBJ1-1 gives the full variable domain: DAMVIQNPRYQVTQFGKPVTLSCSQTLNHNVMYWYQQKSSQAPKLLFHYYDKDFNNEADTPDNFQSRRPNTSFCFLDIRSPGLGDTAMYLCATSRPGGTEAFFGQGTRLTVV.

The genes are TRBV19 and TRBJ2-7, with 7 positions matching TRBD1. The CDR3 contains 14 residues. CDR1 is LNHDA and CDR2 is SQIVND in the germline V gene (reference sequence). J gave up 2 bases and V 1 base, and 2 bases lay outside the gene matches. The chain's CDR3 is CASSIGGGPYEQYF. In DNA form, the CDR3 reads TGTGCCAGTAGTATAGGAGGGGGCCCCTACGAGCAGTACTTC. The variable domain in full, with the rest retrieved from reference TRBV19 and TRBJ2-7, is DGGITQSPKYLFRKEGQNVTLSCEQNLNHDAMYWYRQDPGQGLRLIYYSQIVNDFQKGDIAEGYSVSREKKESFPLTVTSAQKNPTAFYLCASSIGGGPYEQYFGPGTRLTVT.

This sequence joins TRBV7-6 and TRBJ2-2, with 7 bases that match TRBD2. CDR3 length: 15 residues. Germline V CDR1 and CDR2: SGHVS, FNYEAQ. The V segment lost 4 bases and the J segment 4 bases; nucleotides outside the gene matches: 6. CDR3 in amino acids: CASSSSGGPTGELFF. In DNA form, the CDR3 reads TGTGCCAGCAGCTCTAGCGGAGGTCCCACCGGGGAGCTGTTTTTT.

The chain has TRBV2 and TRBJ1-1, with no clear D. The CDR3 spans 13 residues. The ends were cut back, 4 bases at V and 5 bases at J, with 11 bases in the middle. CDR1 SNHLY and CDR2 FYNNEI come from the germline V gene. The chain's CDR3 is CASSGAGSTEAFF. The CDR3 nucleotides are TGTGCCAGCAGTGGGGCAGGATCAACTGAAGCTTTCTTT.

In regard to this clone: A read error may account for a junction end that differs from germline. The genes are TRBV12-3 or TRBV12-4 and TRBJ1-1; 11 nucleotides line up with TRBD1. CDR3 length equals 12 residues. DNA for the CDR3: TGTGCCAGCGCAGGACAGGGGGCTGAGGCTTTCTTT. It translates to CASAGQGAEAFF.

This chain connects TRBV5-8 to TRBJ1-5, with no clear D. Germline V gene lookup returns CDR1 SGHTS and CDR2 YDEGEE. V was pared by 3 bases and J by 5 bases, with 6 bases between. This CDR3 region has 12 residues. This CDR3 reads CASSSTHQPQHF. The DNA for the CDR3 is TGTGCCAGCAGCTCGACTCATCAGCCCCAGCATTTT.

The chain has TRBV24-1 and TRBJ1-5; no definite D call. Trimming removed 1 base from V and 2 bases from J, with 5 bases in between. The CDR3 is made up of 14 amino acids. CDR1 is KGHDR and CDR2 is SFDVKD in the germline V gene. In DNA, the CDR3 is TGTGCCACCAGTGATTTTGGGCGCAATCAGCCCCAGCATTTT. Translated: CATSDFGRNQPQHF.

In its sample, this clone was seen once. The V and J genes are TRBV28 and TRBJ1-3, with D perhaps TRBD1 (6 bases). Germline CDR1 reads MDHEN; CDR2 reads SYDVKM. CDR3 size: 13 residues. The V and J ends lost 5 bases and 2 bases respectively, with 7 bases between them. The CDR3 DNA is TGTGCCAGCAGTAGGGGGACTGGAAACACCATATATTTT. It codes for CASSRGTGNTIYF.

The chain uses TRBV19 and TRBJ1-1, with a tentative D call TRBD1 (5 bases). Germline V CDR1 and CDR2: LNHDA, SQIVND (reference sequence). Trimming removed 1 base at V and 1 base at J, with 7 bases between. This CDR3 has 14 residues. The CDR3 DNA reads as TGTGCCAGTAGTATAGGGGGGGAGAACACTGAAGCTTTCTTT. Translated, it gives CASSIGGENTEAFF.

The V and J genes are TRBV30 and TRBJ1-3, with D possibly matching TRBD1 (6 bases). CDR3 length: 14 amino acids. Between the trimmed V and J ends, which lost 3 bases and 0 bases, there was a span of 9 bases. Germline lookup yields CDR1 GTSNPN and CDR2 SVGIG (reference sequence). In DNA form, the CDR3 reads TGTGCCTGGAGCCAGGGGACCTCTGGAAACACCATATATTTT. This encodes CAWSQGTSGNTIYF.

This clone has a handful of counts. The V gene is TRBV2, the J gene TRBJ1-5; no reliable D call. Germline V lookup: CDR1 SNHLY, CDR2 FYNNEI. V was pared by 2 bases and J by 7 bases, with 15 bases between. The CDR3 loop spans 15 amino acids. CDR3 amino acids: CASSEIPNPGQPQHF. The CDR3 nucleotides read TGTGCCAGCAGTGAAATTCCCAACCCCGGGCAGCCCCAGCATTTT.